This is a list of T cell receptor beta chains from one sample in a study of cytomegalovirus exposure and HLA in healthy donors. Sequencing was performed with immunoSEQ multiplex PCR; in TCRdb, only in-frame clones are kept and a portion is missing. The sample carries under 200,000 clones, around 76% recorded once. The sequencing input was PBMCs. All receptors come from a man aged 25 to 40 in good health and CMV-seronegative. Each CDR3 is given with its conserved first and last residue. The D gene is left open where the match is weak. Expanded clones get a size class; other rows say once, few or many, or leave the size out.

v_call	j_call	clone_size	d_call	cdr3_length	cdr3_aa	cdr3_nt
TRBV5-1	TRBJ2-5	.	.	14	CASSVPGTQETQYF	TGCGCCAGCAGCGTACCGGGAACCCAAGAGACCCAGTACTTC
TRBV6-5	TRBJ1-2	.	.	12	CASSSLGVGYTF	TGTGCCAGCAGTTCCCTAGGGGTCGGCTACACCTTC
TRBV28	TRBJ2-4	.	.	20	CASSTLWQVGKTIAKNIQYF	TGTGCCAGCAGTACTTTGTGGCAGGTCGGAAAAACAATAGCCAAAAACATTCAGTACTTC
TRBV5-6	TRBJ2-5	few	.	15	CASSQGQRSQETQYF	TGTGCCAGCAGCCAAGGACAGAGATCACAAGAGACCCAGTACTTC
TRBV11-2	TRBJ2-7	.	TRBD1	16	CASSFKTGQPLYEQYF	TGTGCCAGCAGCTTTAAAACGGGACAGCCACTTTACGAGCAGTACTTC
TRBV7-7	TRBJ2-2	few	.	15	CASSQEGGPTGELFF	TGTGCCAGCAGCCAGGAGGGAGGCCCAACCGGGGAGCTGTTTTTT
TRBV2	TRBJ2-6	.	.	16	CASRGATGAGANVLTF	TGTGCCAGCAGGGGGGCCACAGGCGCTGGGGCCAACGTCCTGACTTTC
TRBV11-3	TRBJ2-7	.	.	13	CASSLDGGGEQYF	TGTGCCAGCAGCTTAGACGGGGGTGGCGAGCAGTACTTC
TRBV6-5	TRBJ1-2	few	TRBD1	16	CASSYSRGPLGYGYTF	TGTGCCAGCAGTTACTCGAGGGGGCCCCTGGGCTATGGCTACACCTTC
TRBV6-5	TRBJ2-1	.	.	15	CASSLGGRGHNEQFF	TGTGCCAGCAGCCTCGGGGGGCGGGGGCACAATGAGCAGTTCTTC
TRBV4-1	TRBJ2-3	once	.	14	CASSQEGPADTQYF	TGCGCCAGCAGCCAAGAGGGGCCGGCAGATACGCAGTATTTT
TRBV2	TRBJ1-5	.	.	15	CASSTRREGNQPQHF	TGTGCCAGCAGTACGCGGAGGGAAGGCAATCAGCCCCAGCATTTT
TRBV19	TRBJ1-1	.	TRBD1	16	CASTTRRGGMNTEAFF	TGTGCCAGTACCACGCGCCGAGGGGGCATGAACACTGAAGCTTTCTTT
TRBV11-2	TRBJ2-7	.	.	16	CASSFIPQGPSYEQYF	TGTGCCAGCAGCTTTATCCCACAGGGACCTTCCTACGAGCAGTACTTC
TRBV2	TRBJ2-4	few	.	14	CASSEGRTKNIQYF	TGTGCCAGCAGTGAGGGGAGAACCAAAAACATTCAGTACTTC
TRBV4-1	TRBJ2-1	.	TRBD2	16	CASSHMTSGSADEQFF	TGCGCCAGCAGCCATATGACTAGCGGGAGTGCGGATGAGCAGTTCTTC
TRBV28	TRBJ2-7	once	.	15	CASSPPRTAAYEQYF	TGTGCCAGCAGCCCCCCAAGGACAGCTGCCTACGAGCAGTACTTC
TRBV9	TRBJ2-7	.	.	13	CASSKLTGYEQYF	TGTGCCAGCTCCAAATTGACGGGCTACGAGCAGTACTTC